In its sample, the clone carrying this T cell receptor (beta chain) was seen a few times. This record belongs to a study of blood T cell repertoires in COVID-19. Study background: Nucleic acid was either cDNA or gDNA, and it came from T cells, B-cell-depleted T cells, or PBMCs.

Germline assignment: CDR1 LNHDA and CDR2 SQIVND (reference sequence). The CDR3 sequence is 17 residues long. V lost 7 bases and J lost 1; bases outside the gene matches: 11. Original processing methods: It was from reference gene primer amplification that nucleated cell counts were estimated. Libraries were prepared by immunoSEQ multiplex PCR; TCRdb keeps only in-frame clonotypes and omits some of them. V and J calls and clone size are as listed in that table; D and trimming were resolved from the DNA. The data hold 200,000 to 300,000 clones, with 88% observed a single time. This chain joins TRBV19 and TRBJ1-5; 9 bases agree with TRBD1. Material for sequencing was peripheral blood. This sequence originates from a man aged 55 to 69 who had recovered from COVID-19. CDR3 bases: TGTGCCAGTACTCCCGGGACAGGGCGTCTCAGCAATCAGCCCCAGCATTTT. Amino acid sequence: CASTPGTGRLSNQPQHF.